The 26 T cell receptor beta chains listed next were all sequenced from one sample in a study of beta chain features in type 1 diabetes (dated by TCRdb to about 2018). Receptor libraries were prepared by the immunoSEQ multiplex PCR assay. The High Capacity cDNA Reverse Transcription Kit was used to reverse transcribe all of the isolated RNA, meaning that expressed TCRB transcripts were what got sequenced. TCRdb holds this immuneACCESS table with in-frame rearrangements only. Some clones are missing; in checked studies, unresolved V genes explain under half, and the rest has no known cause. In this sample the table shows under 300,000 clones, 25% to 30% of which occur a single time. 3% to 4% of the sample belongs to the ten largest clones. What was sequenced was central memory CD4+ T cells from blood. Receptors were obtained from a man aged 30 to 39 in good health.

This clone has more than one count but fewer than ten. The chain employs TRBV5-1 and TRBJ2-7, with TRBD2 identical over 8 bases. Looked up from germline, CDR1 is SGHRS and CDR2 is YFSETQ. J lost 9 bases, V lost 3 bases, and 11 bases had no gene match. The CDR3 is 14 residues long. The CDR3 DNA sequence: TGCGCCAGCAGCTCCGGGACTAGAGACGGCGGGCAGTACTTC. It encodes CASSSGTRDGGQYF.

In DNA form, the CDR3 reads TGTGCCAGCAGCCTCACTAGCGGTATACCCTACAATGAGCAGTTCTTC. Amino acids: CASSLTSGIPYNEQFF. This chain links TRBV5-5 with TRBJ2-1; 8 nucleotides agree with TRBD2. CDR1 is SGHKS, CDR2 YYEKEE, per germline (reference sequence). The junction had 8 bases not matched to a gene; V was cut back by 4 bases and J by 2 bases. The CDR3 is made up of 16 amino acids.

A few counts support this clone. CDR3: CASSHAGGWAANVLTF. The DNA of the CDR3 is TGTGCCAGCAGCCACGCTGGGGGTTGGGCGGCCAACGTCCTGACTTTC. V is TRBV14 and J is TRBJ2-6; perhaps D is TRBD1 or TRBD2 (5 bases each). Germline V gene lookup returns CDR1 SGHDN and CDR2 FVKESK. This CDR3 has 16 amino acids. The V end lost 3 bases, the J end lost 6 bases, and 15 bases lay between the germline ends.

The chain couples TRBV9 to TRBJ2-2, with a weak D call TRBD1 (6 bases). This CDR3 is 16 amino acids long. Trimming took 4 bases from V and 1 from J, leaving 14 bases between them. Per germline, CDR1 SGDLS and CDR2 YYNGEE. The CDR3 DNA follows: TGTGCCAGCAGCATCCAGCCCAGGGGGAACACCGGGGAGCTGTTTTTT. Translated: CASSIQPRGNTGELFF.

The chain joins TRBV5-1 to TRBJ2-5, with D possibly TRBD2 on 6 matching bases. CDR3 length: 13 residues. V was cut by 8 bases and J by 1 base, with 12 bases left in between. Per the germline V gene, CDR1 is SGHRS and CDR2 is YFSETQ. The CDR3, as DNA: TGCGCCAGTAGGGACTTCCTCCAAGAGACCCAGTACTTC. Translating gives CASRDFLQETQYF.

The chain couples TRBV5-4 to TRBJ2-7, with D uncertain. There are 14 residues in the CDR3. Germline CDR1 reads SGHNT; CDR2 reads YYREEE (reference sequence). Deletions cut 2 bases from V and 1 base from J, with 10 bases between. CDR3 sequence: CASSLPGRSYEQYF. CDR3 nucleotide sequence: TGTGCCAGCAGCTTACCGGGCCGATCCTACGAGCAGTACTTC.

The CDR3 region has the DNA TGTGCCAGCCTCGTAGCGGGGTACACTGAAGCTTTCTTT. Translation: CASLVAGYTEAFF. The V call is TRBV2, the J call TRBJ1-1, with D unclear. CDR3 length: 13 amino acids. V was cut by 8 bases and J by 3 bases, with 13 bases left in between. Germline V gene lookup returns CDR1 SNHLY and CDR2 FYNNEI. Based on the CDR3 plus reference TRBV2 and TRBJ1-1, the full variable domain is EPEVTQTPSHQVTQMGQEVILRCVPISNHLYFYWYRQILGQKVEFLVSFYNNEISEKSEIFDDQFSVERPDGSNFTLKIRSTKLEDSAMYFCASLVAGYTEAFFGQGTRLTVV.

The gene calls are TRBV27 and TRBJ2-7, with D possibly matching TRBD1 (7 bases). V lost 5 bases, J lost 2 bases, and 13 bases lay in between. Per germline, CDR1 MNHEY and CDR2 SMNVEV (reference sequence). The CDR3 extends over 14 amino acids. The CDR3 sequence is CASSPQGGTYEQYF. The CDR3 bases are TGTGCCAGCAGTCCCCAGGGGGGCACCTACGAGCAGTACTTC.

This clone was picked up a small number of times. V and J are TRBV28 and TRBJ2-7, with 10 bases matching TRBD1. The CDR3 sequence is 15 residues long. The junction had 8 bases not matched to a gene; V was cut back by 5 bases and J by 4 bases. In germline, CDR1 is MDHEN, CDR2 SYDVKM. This CDR3 is CASSLPTGGKYEQYF. The DNA for the CDR3 is TGTGCCAGCAGTCTCCCGACAGGGGGCAAATACGAGCAGTACTTC.

This clone occurred a few times. The chain employs TRBV30 and TRBJ2-1, with D possibly matching TRBD2 (5 bases). This CDR3 spans 13 amino acids. The ends were cut back, 7 bases at V and 4 bases at J, with 14 bases in the middle. Per germline, CDR1 GTSNPN and CDR2 SVGIG (reference sequence). The chain's CDR3 is CALTRLGYNEQFF. As DNA, the CDR3 is TGTGCCTTAACTAGGCTGGGATACAATGAGCAGTTCTTC. The full variable domain, rest sourced from reference TRBV30 and TRBJ2-1, is SQTIHQWPATLVQPVGSPLSLECTVEGTSNPNLYWYRQAAGRGLQLLFYSVGIGQISSEVPQNLSASRPQDRQFILSSKKLLLSDSGFYLCALTRLGYNEQFFGPGTRLTVL.

In its sample, this clone was seen a few times. This chain joins TRBV7-2 and TRBJ2-5; TRBD2 agrees at 10 bases. Unmatched junction bases numbered 1, after V lost 3 bases and J lost 0 bases. Germline CDR1 SGHTA, CDR2 FQGNSA. The CDR3 has 15 residues. The CDR3 spells CASSFSGRYQETQYF. The CDR3 DNA follows: TGTGCCAGCAGCTTTAGCGGGAGGTACCAAGAGACCCAGTACTTC.

V and J are TRBV5-1 and TRBJ2-7; D may be TRBD1 or TRBD2 (6 bases each). Looked up from germline, CDR1 is SGHRS and CDR2 is YFSETQ. V was cut by 5 bases and J by 6 bases, with 21 bases left in between. This CDR3 has 15 residues. The CDR3 reads CASSFAGEEDREQYF. CDR3 nucleotide sequence: TGCGCCAGCAGTTTTGCAGGGGAGGAAGATCGCGAGCAGTACTTC.

This clone was seen a handful of times. The chain combines TRBV7-2 with TRBJ2-1; 8 bases match TRBD2. Germline trimming cut 0 bases from V and 8 bases from J; bases unmatched to any gene: 6. From germline, CDR1 is SGHTA and CDR2 FQGNSA. The CDR3 sequence is 15 residues long. CDR3 in amino acids: CASSLASGRVDEQFF. The CDR3 nucleotides read TGTGCCAGCAGCTTAGCTTCCGGGAGGGTCGATGAGCAGTTCTTC.

V is TRBV7-2 and J is TRBJ1-2; D unclear. This CDR3 comprises 13 residues. Trimming removed 3 bases at V and 4 bases at J, with 9 bases between. Germline lookup yields CDR1 SGHTA and CDR2 FQGNSA. The CDR3 DNA reads as TGTGCCAGCAGCTTTAATGACCTCTATGGCTACACCTTC. This translates into CASSFNDLYGYTF.

In its sample, this clone was seen many times. The chain uses TRBV7-9 and TRBJ2-3; 8 nucleotides align to TRBD1. Germline-derived CDR1 and CDR2 are SEHNR and FQNEAQ (reference sequence). The V segment lost 5 bases and the J segment 1 base; nucleotides outside the gene matches: 5. The CDR3 is made up of 15 amino acids. The CDR3 DNA reads as TGTGCCAGCAGCCCTCCGGGACAGGGCACAGATACGCAGTATTTT. It translates to CASSPPGQGTDTQYF.

V gene TRBV4-3 combines with J gene TRBJ2-3; 9 bases agree with TRBD2. Per germline, CDR1 LGHNA and CDR2 YSLEER. CDR3 length: 18 amino acids. The V gene end was trimmed by 0 bases and the J gene end by 3 bases; junction bases not matched to a gene: 10. CDR3 DNA: TGCGCCAGCAGCCAAGATCCAGCGGGAGGAAGTTATACAGATACGCAGTATTTT. Translated, it gives CASSQDPAGGSYTDTQYF.

This clone was observed a few times. J is TRBJ1-4 and V is TRBV30; D gene ambiguous. This CDR3 spans 13 amino acids. V dropped 8 bases and J dropped 4 bases, with 14 bases sitting between them. The germline V gene has CDR1 GTSNPN and CDR2 SVGIG (reference sequence). In DNA form, the CDR3 reads TGTGCCGGAGACGGCAGACATAATGAAAAACTGTTTTTT. It codes for CAGDGRHNEKLFF.

The chain joins TRBV15 to TRBJ2-7; D not resolved. The CDR3 is 15 residues long. Between the trimmed V and J ends, which lost 0 bases and 2 bases, there was a span of 11 bases. Germline values: CDR1 LNHNV, CDR2 YYDKDF (reference sequence). The CDR3 protein is CATSRDRAAAYEQYF. CDR3 bases: TGTGCCACCAGCAGAGATCGGGCAGCAGCCTACGAGCAGTACTTC.

The rearrangement links TRBV2 to TRBJ2-5; 10 bases match TRBD2. There are 14 residues in the CDR3. V dropped 7 bases and J dropped 5; count of bases not matched to a gene: 7. CDR1 and CDR2 from the germline V gene are SNHLY and FYNNEI. DNA for the CDR3: TGTGCCAGCATTCGTCCTAGCGGGGGTGAGACCCAGTACTTC. Translation gives CASIRPSGGETQYF.

With respect to this clone: Other DNA sequences of this sample code for an identical CDR3. This chain joins TRBV9 and TRBJ2-2, with TRBD2 identical over 8 bases. V shed 0 bases and J 4 bases; nucleotides not matched to a gene: 14. The V gene's germline CDR1 is SGDLS and CDR2 YYNGEE. The CDR3 is 19 residues long. In DNA, the CDR3 is TGTGCCAGCAGCGTAGGAGGGACTAGTCGTATTGGCGGCACCGGGGAGCTGTTTTTT. Translation: CASSVGGTSRIGGTGELFF.

This clone came up a few times. The chain combines TRBV25-1 with TRBJ1-5; D is uncertain. The CDR3 runs to 17 residues. V lost 3 bases to trimming and J lost 2 bases, with 17 bases between them. Germline assignment: CDR1 MGHDK and CDR2 SYGVNS. In DNA, the CDR3 is TGTGCCAGCAGTGAGAAGGGATTCGGGATGGGCAATCAGCCCCAGCATTTT. This sequence encodes CASSEKGFGMGNQPQHF.

A word on this clone: One base separates it from a far larger clone, so it is likely a read error. The chain couples TRBV7-2 to TRBJ2-5; 10 bases are shared with TRBD2. The CDR3 has 16 residues. Looked up from germline, CDR1 is SGHTA and CDR2 is FQGNSA. Here the CDR3 DNA reads TGTGCCAGCAGCGTAGCCGCTAGCGGGGGCGGGGAGACCCAGTACTTC. It codes for CASSVAASGGGETQYF.

The V call is TRBV9, the J call TRBJ2-3, with D possibly being TRBD2 (7 bases). The germline gives CDR1 SGDLS, CDR2 YYNGEE. This CDR3 region has 16 residues. Trimming removed 0 bases from V and 2 bases from J, with 13 bases in between. DNA of the CDR3: TGTGCCAGCAGCGTAGACGGCGGGGGCCTCACAGATACGCAGTATTTT. Translated: CASSVDGGGLTDTQYF.

The chain has TRBV29-1 and TRBJ2-1; TRBD2 matches 9 bases. Per germline, CDR1 SQVTM and CDR2 ANQGSEA. This CDR3 is built from 14 residues. The CDR3 DNA reads as TGCAGTTCGGGAAAAGGGACTAGCTTCTATGAGCAGTTCTTC. Translation: CSSGKGTSFYEQFF.

Details on this clone: Other DNA sequences within the sample encode an identical CDR3. The CDR3 spells CASSSHRGLAGGPRTGELFF. In DNA form, the CDR3 reads TGTGCCAGCAGCTCACATAGGGGACTAGCGGGAGGGCCTCGCACCGGGGAGCTGTTTTTT. This chain joins TRBV7-8 and TRBJ2-2, with 16 positions matching TRBD2. CDR1 and CDR2 (germline): SGHVS, FQNEAQ. The CDR3 spans 20 residues. V lost 4 bases and J lost 4; bases outside the gene matches: 12.

V usage is TRBV5-4 and J usage is TRBJ1-1; D uncertain. Between the trimmed V and J ends, which lost 0 bases and 3 bases, there was a span of 6 bases. Germline V gene data show CDR1 as SGHNT and CDR2 as YYREEE (reference sequence). The CDR3 runs 13 residues. The CDR3 here is CASSLDPDTEAFF. For the CDR3, the DNA is TGTGCCAGCAGCTTGGATCCGGACACTGAAGCTTTCTTT.